The rows below give T cell receptor beta chains drawn from one sample of a study of cytomegalovirus exposure and HLA in healthy donors. Here immunoSEQ multiplex PCR was the method, and the copy in TCRdb shows in-frame clones only, minus some. The table records about 78,000 clones, approximately 95% of them present only once. The specimen sequenced was PBMCs. These receptors all stem from a man younger than 35 in good health and CMV-seropositive. Both conserved end residues are part of each CDR3. A D gene is named only where the DNA matches it firmly. Not all rows give a size; the values are once, few, many and, for expanded clones, a class.

d_gene: NA; v_gene: TRBV19; j_gene: TRBJ2-7; abundance: NA; CDR3nt: TGTGCCAGTAGTACTATCGCGGCCTACGAGCAGTACTTC; CDR3aa: CASSTIAAYEQYF
d_gene: TRBD2; v_gene: TRBV5-1; j_gene: TRBJ2-3; abundance: NA; CDR3nt: TGCGCCAGCATGGGGCTCGGAGTGGGAGGGGATACGCAGTATTTT; CDR3aa: CASMGLGVGGDTQYF
d_gene: NA; v_gene: TRBV28; j_gene: TRBJ2-2; abundance: NA; CDR3nt: TGTGCCAGCAGTTTAGGGGGGAGTCGAATCACCGGGGAGCTGTTTTTT; CDR3aa: CASSLGGSRITGELFF
d_gene: TRBD2; v_gene: TRBV5-8; j_gene: TRBJ2-7; abundance: NA; CDR3nt: TGTGCCAGCAGCTCACGGACTAGCACCTACGAGCAGTACTTC; CDR3aa: CASSSRTSTYEQYF
d_gene: TRBD1; v_gene: TRBV5-4; j_gene: TRBJ2-7; abundance: NA; CDR3nt: TGTGCCAGCAGCTTCGACAGGGGGACGTACGAGCAGTACTTC; CDR3aa: CASSFDRGTYEQYF
d_gene: TRBD1; v_gene: TRBV4-2; j_gene: TRBJ1-2; abundance: NA; CDR3nt: TGTGCCAGCAGCAACGCCGGGACAGGGGCCAACTATGGCTACACCTTC; CDR3aa: CASSNAGTGANYGYTF
d_gene: TRBD2; v_gene: TRBV9; j_gene: TRBJ2-5; abundance: NA; CDR3nt: TGTGCCAGCAGCTCCCCCCTAGCGGGGGTGCATGGGACCCAGTACTTC; CDR3aa: CASSSPLAGVHGTQYF
d_gene: TRBD2; v_gene: TRBV4-1; j_gene: TRBJ2-7; abundance: NA; CDR3nt: TGCGCCAGCAGCCTCAGCTCCGGGACTAGCGGTTACGAGCAGTACTTC; CDR3aa: CASSLSSGTSGYEQYF
d_gene: TRBD1; v_gene: TRBV27; j_gene: TRBJ2-7; abundance: NA; CDR3nt: TGTGCCAGCACCGGGACAGGGGATGAGCAGTACTTC; CDR3aa: CASTGTGDEQYF
d_gene: NA; v_gene: TRBV10-3; j_gene: TRBJ1-1; abundance: NA; CDR3nt: TGTGCCATCAGCAGAACGGAGGACACTGAAGCTTTCTTT; CDR3aa: CAISRTEDTEAFF
d_gene: NA; v_gene: TRBV9; j_gene: TRBJ2-5; abundance: NA; CDR3nt: TGTGCCAGCAGCCCCGGGAGGACAGACCAAGAGACCCAGTACTTC; CDR3aa: CASSPGRTDQETQYF
d_gene: NA; v_gene: TRBV27; j_gene: TRBJ1-5; abundance: NA; CDR3nt: TGTGCCAGCAGTTTAGGGCAGGGATTCGGCAATCAGCCCCAGCATTTT; CDR3aa: CASSLGQGFGNQPQHF
d_gene: TRBD1; v_gene: TRBV18; j_gene: TRBJ1-4; abundance: NA; CDR3nt: TGTGCCAGCTCACCACCGATGGGACAGGGGGAAAAACTGTTTTTT; CDR3aa: CASSPPMGQGEKLFF
d_gene: TRBD1; v_gene: TRBV9; j_gene: TRBJ2-7; abundance: NA; CDR3nt: TGTGCCAGCAGCGTAGGGACAGGGACCCACGAGCAGTACTTC; CDR3aa: CASSVGTGTHEQYF
d_gene: NA; v_gene: TRBV27; j_gene: TRBJ1-1; abundance: few; CDR3nt: TGTGCCAGCAGTTTACAGAACACTGAAGCTTTCTTT; CDR3aa: CASSLQNTEAFF
d_gene: TRBD1; v_gene: TRBV5-8; j_gene: TRBJ2-5; abundance: NA; CDR3nt: TGTGCCAGCCGACCGCAGGGGGCAGGGGAGACCCAGTACTTC; CDR3aa: CASRPQGAGETQYF
d_gene: NA; v_gene: TRBV5-1; j_gene: TRBJ2-2; abundance: NA; CDR3nt: TGCGCCAGCAGCTTCAGGGGTTACACCGGGGAGCTGTTTTTT; CDR3aa: CASSFRGYTGELFF
d_gene: TRBD1; v_gene: TRBV10-3; j_gene: TRBJ1-1; abundance: NA; CDR3nt: TGTGCCATCAGTGACCCAGGGGGCGGCCCTGAAGCTTTCTTT; CDR3aa: CAISDPGGGPEAFF
d_gene: TRBD2; v_gene: TRBV11-2; j_gene: TRBJ2-1; abundance: NA; CDR3nt: TGTGCCAGCAGTGAGTTCAGCGGGGCGTACAATGAGCAGTTCTTC; CDR3aa: CASSEFSGAYNEQFF
d_gene: NA; v_gene: TRBV7-2; j_gene: TRBJ1-5; abundance: NA; CDR3nt: TGTGCCAGCAGCCTCCAGGGGAGTATCAATCAGCCCCAGCATTTT; CDR3aa: CASSLQGSINQPQHF
d_gene: NA; v_gene: TRBV2; j_gene: TRBJ1-1; abundance: NA; CDR3nt: TGTGCCAGCAGTGTGTTGACAGGGAACACTGAAGCTTTCTTT; CDR3aa: CASSVLTGNTEAFF
d_gene: TRBD2; v_gene: TRBV6-6; j_gene: TRBJ2-1; abundance: once; CDR3nt: TGTGCCAGCAGTTACGAGGTAGCGGGAGATGAGCAGTTCTTC; CDR3aa: CASSYEVAGDEQFF
d_gene: NA; v_gene: TRBV12-5; j_gene: TRBJ2-7; abundance: NA; CDR3nt: TGTGCTACCCGGCAGCGGTACGAGCAGTACTTC; CDR3aa: CATRQRYEQYF
d_gene: NA; v_gene: TRBV19; j_gene: TRBJ2-7; abundance: NA; CDR3nt: TGTGCCAGTAGTCCACGGGGGTCGGAGCAGTACTTC; CDR3aa: CASSPRGSEQYF
d_gene: TRBD2; v_gene: TRBV12-5; j_gene: TRBJ2-1; abundance: NA; CDR3nt: TGTGCTAGTGGTTTGGTACAGAAGTCTAGGCTAGCGGAAAATAACTCCTACAATGAGCAGTTCTTC; CDR3aa: CASGLVQKSRLAENNSYNEQFF
d_gene: TRBD2; v_gene: TRBV4-1; j_gene: TRBJ2-2; abundance: once; CDR3nt: TGCGCCAGCAGCCAAGTGGTCCGACTAGCGTCCACCGGGGAGCTGTTTTTT; CDR3aa: CASSQVVRLASTGELFF
d_gene: NA; v_gene: TRBV2; j_gene: TRBJ1-5; abundance: NA; CDR3nt: TGTGCCAGCAGTGTCCAGGGTAGCAATCAGCCCCAGCATTTT; CDR3aa: CASSVQGSNQPQHF
d_gene: NA; v_gene: TRBV27; j_gene: TRBJ2-1; abundance: once; CDR3nt: TGTGCCAGCAGTACTCTCCGGGACTCTAGTAATGAGCAGTTCTTC; CDR3aa: CASSTLRDSSNEQFF
d_gene: TRBD2; v_gene: TRBV4-1; j_gene: TRBJ2-2; abundance: NA; CDR3nt: TGCGCCAGCAGCCAAGCTACTAGCGGGAGTAGAGCCGGGGAGCTGTTTTTT; CDR3aa: CASSQATSGSRAGELFF
d_gene: NA; v_gene: TRBV10-3; j_gene: TRBJ1-5; abundance: NA; CDR3nt: TGTGCCATCAGTGAGTCAGGGGATCAGCCCCAGCATTTT; CDR3aa: CAISESGDQPQHF
d_gene: NA; v_gene: TRBV6-5; j_gene: TRBJ1-2; abundance: once; CDR3nt: TGTGCCAGCAGTTACTCTGGGGGCCGGTATGGCTACACCTTC; CDR3aa: CASSYSGGRYGYTF